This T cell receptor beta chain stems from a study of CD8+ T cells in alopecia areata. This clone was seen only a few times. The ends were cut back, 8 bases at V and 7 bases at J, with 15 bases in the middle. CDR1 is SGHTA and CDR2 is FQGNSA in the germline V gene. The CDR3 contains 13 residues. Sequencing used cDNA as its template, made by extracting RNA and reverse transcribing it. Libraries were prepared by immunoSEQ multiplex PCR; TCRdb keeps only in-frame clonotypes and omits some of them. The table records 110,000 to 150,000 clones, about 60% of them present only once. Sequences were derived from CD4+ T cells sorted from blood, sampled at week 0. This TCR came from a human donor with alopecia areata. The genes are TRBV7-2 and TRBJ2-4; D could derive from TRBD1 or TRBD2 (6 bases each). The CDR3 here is CASHDWGANIQYF. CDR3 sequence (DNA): TGTGCCAGCCACGACTGGGGGGCGAACATTCAGTACTTC. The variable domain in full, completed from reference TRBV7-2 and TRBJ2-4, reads GAGVSQSPSNKVTEKGKDVELRCDPISGHTALYWYRQSLGQGLEFLIYFQGNSAPDKSGLPSDRFSAERTGGSVSTLTIQRTQQEDSAVYLCASHDWGANIQYFGAGTRLSVL.